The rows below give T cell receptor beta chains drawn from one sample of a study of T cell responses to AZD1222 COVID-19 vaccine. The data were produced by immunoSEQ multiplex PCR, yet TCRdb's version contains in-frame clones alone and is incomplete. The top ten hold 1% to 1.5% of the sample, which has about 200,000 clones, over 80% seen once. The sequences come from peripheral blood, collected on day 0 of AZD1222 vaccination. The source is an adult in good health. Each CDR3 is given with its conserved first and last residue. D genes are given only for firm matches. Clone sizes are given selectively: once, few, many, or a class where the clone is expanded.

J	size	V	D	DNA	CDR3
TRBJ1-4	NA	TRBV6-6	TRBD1	TGTGCCAGCAGTGCTATAACCCGGGACAGTTATATTTTT	CASSAITRDSYIF
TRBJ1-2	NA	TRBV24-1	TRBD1	TGTGCCACCAGTCCGGGACAGGGAAACTATGGCTACACCTTC	CATSPGQGNYGYTF
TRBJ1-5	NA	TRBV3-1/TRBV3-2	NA	TGTGCCAGCAGCCAAGATGATGGATGGGGTCAGCCCCAGCATTTT	CASSQDDGWGQPQHF
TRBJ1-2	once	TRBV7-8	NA	TGTGCCAGCAGCTTATCCCAGGGATTAACCTACACCTTC	CASSLSQGLTYTF
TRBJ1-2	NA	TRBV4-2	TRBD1	TGTGCCAGCAGCCAAGATCCTGGGACAGGGCAGAACTATGGCTACACCTTC	CASSQDPGTGQNYGYTF
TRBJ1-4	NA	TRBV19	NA	TGTGCCAGTGCAAAGTTTAATGAAAAACTGTTTTTT	CASAKFNEKLFF
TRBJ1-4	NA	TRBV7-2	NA	TGTGCCAGCAGCCGCGGGGGCAATAATGAAAAACTGTTTTTT	CASSRGGNNEKLFF
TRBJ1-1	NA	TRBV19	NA	TGTGCCAGTAGTATGTTTCAGGGGATGAACACTGAAGCTTTCTTT	CASSMFQGMNTEAFF
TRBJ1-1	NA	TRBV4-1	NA	TGCGCCAGCAGCCAAGATTGGACCGGCAGGCACACTGAAGCTTTCTTT	CASSQDWTGRHTEAFF
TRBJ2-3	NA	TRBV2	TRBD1	TGTGCCAGCGATACGGGACAGAATACGCAGTATTTT	CASDTGQNTQYF
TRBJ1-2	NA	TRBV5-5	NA	TGTGCCAGCAGCTTGGATGGGGGGCCCTATGGCTACACCTTC	CASSLDGGPYGYTF
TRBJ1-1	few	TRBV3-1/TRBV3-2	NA	TGTGCCAGCAGCCCACCACGGAGAGACGAGAACACTGAAGCTTTCTTT	CASSPPRRDENTEAFF
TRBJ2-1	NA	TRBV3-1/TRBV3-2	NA	TGTGCCAGCAGCTCGCGACTCCGGGATGAGCAGTTCTTC	CASSSRLRDEQFF
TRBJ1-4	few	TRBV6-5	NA	TGTGCCAGCAGTTACTCCCCGGTTGAAGGTCTGGAAAAACTGTTTTTT	CASSYSPVEGLEKLFF
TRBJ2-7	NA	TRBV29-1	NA	TGCAGCGTTGATGGCAGCTCCTACGAGCAGTACTTC	CSVDGSSYEQYF
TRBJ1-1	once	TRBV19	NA	TGTGCCAGTAGTATAGAGCTCAGGGGAGTGGACACTGAAGCTTTCTTT	CASSIELRGVDTEAFF
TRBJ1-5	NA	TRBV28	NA	TGTGCCAGCATAAGGTGGCAGGGCGCTCAGCCCCAGCATTTT	CASIRWQGAQPQHF
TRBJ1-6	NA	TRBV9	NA	TGTGCCAGCAGCGTAGAGGGGGGCCTAAATTCACCCCTCCACTTT	CASSVEGGLNSPLHF
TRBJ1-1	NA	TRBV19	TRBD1	TGTGCCAGTAGTCCACAGGGGGGTGGAACTGAAGCTTTCTTT	CASSPQGGGTEAFF
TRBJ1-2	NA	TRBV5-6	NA	TGTGCCAGCCCTACCCCTGGGGCTAACTATGGCTACACCTTC	CASPTPGANYGYTF
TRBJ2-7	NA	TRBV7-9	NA	TGTGCCAGCAGCACGGCGGGACAAGCTTACGAGCAGTACTTC	CASSTAGQAYEQYF
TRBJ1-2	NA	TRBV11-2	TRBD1	TGTGCCAGCAGCTTGGGACAGAACTATGGCTACACCTTC	CASSLGQNYGYTF
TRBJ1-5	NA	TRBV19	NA	TGTGCCAGTAGTATAATGACAGGTGGTACCAATCAGCCCCAGCATTTT	CASSIMTGGTNQPQHF
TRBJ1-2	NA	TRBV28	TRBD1	TGTGCCAGCAGTTTTTCACGACAGGGGCGCTATGGCTACACCTTC	CASSFSRQGRYGYTF
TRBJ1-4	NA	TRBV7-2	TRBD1	TGTGCCAGCAGTGTGGGACAGGGGTATGAAAAACTGTTTTTT	CASSVGQGYEKLFF
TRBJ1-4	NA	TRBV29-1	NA	TGCAGCGTTGAACCAGGGGCCGGTGGAGAAAAACTGTTTTTT	CSVEPGAGGEKLFF